This TCR beta chain was captured by sequencing in a study of cytomegalovirus exposure and HLA in healthy donors. Regarding the study as a whole: In terms of immune exposure information, only CMV serostatus was available. Among TCR beta chains, those listed as cytomegalovirus-associated numbered under 200.

As regards this clone: Its antigen remains unknown.

The PCR had 60 Vbeta and 13 Jbeta primers. Some clones are missing from TCRdb's copy, which holds only in-frame ones; the method was immunoSEQ multiplex PCR. The sample lists some 200,000 clones, about 85% seen once, with around 4% in the top ten. CDR1 ENHRY and CDR2 SYGVKD come from the germline V gene. Trimming stripped 7 bases from V and 6 bases from J, with 9 bases between. The CDR3 spans 12 residues. Sequencing was performed on PBMCs. J is TRBJ2-2 and V is TRBV10-3; D not certain. This sequence was found in a man in his forties or fifties in good health and CMV-seronegative. The CDR3 here is CAIKIGAGELFF. The DNA for the CDR3 is TGTGCCATCAAAATCGGAGCCGGGGAGCTGTTTTTT.